These T cell receptor beta chains were read from a single sample in a study of T cells after yellow fever vaccination. TCRdb itself ran the 5' RACE reads through MiXCR, one entry per CDR3 protein. Here the sample spans under 550,000 distinct CDR3 sequences, about a fifth being singletons. The sample here was PBMCs, taken less than 25 days after the first yellow fever vaccination. Source of these receptors: a man aged 18 to 35 who received the YFV17D yellow fever vaccine. Each CDR3 is given with its conserved first and last residue. D genes are given only for firm matches. Size tells how often a clone was seen (once, few, many) or the class of an expanded clone, and some rows leave it out.

>TRBJ1-5|NA|NA|TRBV6-5|16
TGTGCCAGCAGTTACGGGGGGCCTGGGGGCAATCAGCCCCAGCATTTT
CASSYGGPGGNQPQHF
>TRBJ2-7|NA|NA|TRBV20-1|15
TGCAGTGCTTGGGGAGGGGGGGGAAACTCCTACGAGCAGTACTTC
CSAWGGGGNSYEQYF
>TRBJ1-1|few|NA|TRBV3-1|16
TGTGCCAGCAGCCCACCCGCGGGGGATATGAACACTGAAGCTTTCTTT
CASSPPAGDMNTEAFF
>TRBJ1-1|few|TRBD1|TRBV4-1|14
TGCGCCAGCAGCCGTCCTCGGGACAGCCACGGGGCTTTCTTT
CASSRPRDSHGAFF
>TRBJ1-5|NA|TRBD1|TRBV20-1|15
TGCAGTGCTAGAGATCAGGGGGCGGACAATCAGCCCCAGCATTTT
CSARDQGADNQPQHF
>TRBJ2-1|NA|NA|TRBV24-1|17
TGTGCCACCAGTGATATGTTTGGGCCGAGCTCCTACAATGAGCAGTTCTTC
CATSDMFGPSSYNEQFF
>TRBJ2-1|NA|NA|TRBV7-6|12
TGTGCCAGCAGCGGAAAATACAATGAGCAGTTCTTC
CASSGKYNEQFF
>TRBJ2-7|NA|TRBD2|TRBV12-3/TRBV12-4|13
TGTGCCAGCAGTTTAATGGGGGGGAGCGAGCAGTACTTC
CASSLMGGSEQYF
>TRBJ2-7|few|TRBD1|TRBV5-6|17
TGTGCCAGCAGCCAAGGAAACAGTAGGGGGCTCTCCTACGAGCAGTACTTC
CASSQGNSRGLSYEQYF
>TRBJ1-5|few|NA|TRBV19|14
TGTGCCAGTAGGCCCGGCAGGGGCGCTCAGCCCCAGCATTTT
CASRPGRGAQPQHF
>TRBJ2-5|few|NA|TRBV2|12
TGTGCCAGCAGTGTAAGGGTTGAGACCCAGTACTTC
CASSVRVETQYF
>TRBJ2-2|once|NA|TRBV7-9|14
TGTGCCAGCAGCTTACCCCCCATAGGGGGGGAGCTGTTTTTT
CASSLPPIGGELFF
>TRBJ2-6|NA|NA|TRBV14|15
TGTGCCAGCAGCCAGAGGGTAGCTGGGGCCAACGTCCTGACTTTC
CASSQRVAGANVLTF
>TRBJ2-5|few|NA|TRBV12-3/TRBV12-4|12
TGTGCCAGCAGTTTATCCCCGGGGACCCAGTACTTC
CASSLSPGTQYF
>TRBJ2-1|few|TRBD1|TRBV29-1|18
TGCAGCGTTGAAGTAGGACAGGGGGGCCTTGTGCTGGTAGGTGAGCAGTTCTTC
CSVEVGQGGLVLVGEQFF
>TRBJ2-3|NA|TRBD2|TRBV12-3/TRBV12-4|18
TGTACCATCAGTTCAACCGGGACTAGCGGGGGGTTCACAGATACGCAGTATTTT
CTISSTGTSGGFTDTQYF
>TRBJ1-5|NA|NA|TRBV4-1|15
TGCGCCAGCAGCTATGACACGTATAGCAATCAGCCCCAGCATTTT
CASSYDTYSNQPQHF
>TRBJ1-5|few|NA|TRBV7-2|14
TGTGCCAGCAGCTTGCGGGGGCGCAATCAGCCCCAGCATTTT
CASSLRGRNQPQHF
>TRBJ2-5|few|NA|TRBV20-1|14
TGCAGTGCTAGAGACGAGACAGGCCGCGAGACCCAGTACTTC
CSARDETGRETQYF
>TRBJ1-4|NA|NA|TRBV28|14
TGTGCCACCTTACCCAGACCGCTTAATGAAAAACTGTTTTTT
CATLPRPLNEKLFF
>TRBJ2-2|NA|NA|TRBV6-2/TRBV6-3|17
TGTGCCAGCAGTTCAAGGAGCAAAACCATGAACACCGGGGAGCTGTTTTTT
CASSSRSKTMNTGELFF
>TRBJ1-1|few|TRBD1|TRBV6-1|15
TGTGCCAGCAGAGCACAGGGGGTTTTTAACACTGAAGCTTTCTTT
CASRAQGVFNTEAFF
>TRBJ2-3|few|NA|TRBV5-1|14
TGCGCCAGCACCCTTCGGCACGGCGCAGATACGCAGTATTTT
CASTLRHGADTQYF
>TRBJ1-6|few|NA|TRBV7-9|14
TGTGCCAGCAGCTTACCAGGGTTTCTTTCACCCCTCCACTTT
CASSLPGFLSPLHF